The 20 T cell receptor beta chains below were found in one sample sequenced in a study of identical twins. TCRdb re-called the 5' RACE reads through MiXCR, storing one row per CDR3 protein. The sample carries fewer than 500,000 distinct CDR3 sequences, 14% recorded once. These sequences were also reported in another study, on yellow fever vaccine responses in identical twins.

The sample consisted of CD4+ T cells sorted from blood. These receptors were obtained from a young woman in good health.

This rearrangement joins TRBV7-9 to TRBJ2-4, with 7 positions matching TRBD2. V trimming: 3 bases; J trimming: 5 bases; junction bases outside the gene matches: 10. The CDR3 spans 16 residues. CDR1 SEHNR and CDR2 FQNEAQ come from the germline V gene (reference sequence). For the CDR3, the DNA is TGTGCCAGCAGCTTCCCCCCAGGGAGGGTCGAAAACATTCAGTACTTC. This sequence encodes CASSFPPGRVENIQYF.

J is TRBJ2-3 and V is TRBV19; the D is unclear. The germline V gene has CDR1 LNHDA and CDR2 SQIVND (reference sequence). The CDR3 extends over 17 amino acids. Between the trimmed V and J ends, which lost 4 bases and 2 bases, there was a span of 19 bases. Here the CDR3 DNA reads TGTGCCAGTAGTACCCACAGCGCCTCCTCCCCCACAGATACGCAGTATTTT. It specifies CASSTHSASSPTDTQYF. The full variable domain, in which reference TRBV19 and TRBJ2-3 provide the parts outside the CDR3, is DGGITQSPKYLFRKEGQNVTLSCEQNLNHDAMYWYRQDPGQGLRLIYYSQIVNDFQKGDIAEGYSVSREKKESFPLTVTSAQKNPTAFYLCASSTHSASSPTDTQYFGPGTRLTVL.

The chain carries TRBV30 and TRBJ2-7, with D possibly matching TRBD2 (6 bases). The CDR3 is 16 residues long. V dropped 2 bases and J dropped 5 bases, with 22 bases sitting between them. Germline CDR1 GTSNPN, CDR2 SVGIG (reference sequence). This chain's CDR3 is CAWSPPRLAIRNEQYF. The CDR3 DNA sequence: TGTGCCTGGAGTCCACCGAGGCTAGCGATCCGGAACGAGCAGTACTTC.

This clonotype was detected only a few times. Here the CDR3 reads CATRAPGQLGYTF. CDR3 coding DNA: TGTGCCACCAGGGCCCCGGGACAGTTAGGCTACACCTTC. V is TRBV15 and J is TRBJ1-2, with 7 bases matching TRBD1. Trimming took 6 bases from V and 8 from J; bases not matched to a gene: 9. The germline CDR1 and CDR2 sequences are LNHNV and YYDKDF (reference sequence). This CDR3 has 13 residues.

This chain links TRBV7-2 with TRBJ1-2; a possible D gene is TRBD1 (5 bases). Trimming left V 4 bases short and J 6 bases short, with 15 bases between. Germline V gene lookup returns CDR1 SGHTA and CDR2 FQGNSA. The CDR3 spans 14 residues. CDR3 nucleotide sequence: TGTGCCAGCAGCTATGAACCGGGGACTAATGGCTACACCTTC. Translated: CASSYEPGTNGYTF.

The rearrangement uses TRBV20-1 and TRBJ2-1; possible D gene TRBD2, 6 bases. Germline lookup yields CDR1 DFQATT and CDR2 SNEGSKA (reference sequence). With 6 bases removed from V and 2 bases from J, the gap between germline ends came to 11 bases. The CDR3 sequence is 13 residues long. CDR3 amino acids: CSAPRGTYNEQFF. The CDR3 DNA follows: TGCAGTGCCCCCCGCGGGACCTACAATGAGCAGTTCTTC.

This sequence joins TRBV30 and TRBJ2-2, with D possibly matching TRBD2 (6 bases). Per the germline V gene, CDR1 is GTSNPN and CDR2 is SVGIG (reference sequence). The V end was cut by 3 bases, the J end by 0 bases, with 14 bases between. This CDR3 is 16 amino acids long. CDR3 region: CAWRGDFKSNTGELFF. In DNA form, the CDR3 reads TGTGCCTGGAGAGGGGACTTTAAATCGAACACCGGGGAGCTGTTTTTT.

This clonotype has just a few counts. V is TRBV7-9 and J is TRBJ2-7; tentative D call: TRBD1 (5 bases). The CDR3 length is 15 residues. The V gene's germline CDR1 is SEHNR and CDR2 FQNEAQ (reference sequence). V shed 1 base and J shed 4 bases, with 14 bases lying between them. CDR3 in amino acids: CASSLGQGIGYEQYF. Written as DNA, the CDR3 is TGTGCCAGCAGCTTAGGGCAGGGAATCGGTTACGAGCAGTACTTC. Based on the CDR3 plus reference TRBV7-9 and TRBJ2-7, the full variable domain is DTGVSQNPRHKITKRGQNVTFRCDPISEHNRLYWYRQTLGQGPEFLTYFQNEAQLEKSRLLSDRFSAERPKGSFSTLEIQRTEQGDSAMYLCASSLGQGIGYEQYFGPGTRLTVT.

This chain joins TRBV20-1 and TRBJ2-3, with 7 positions matching TRBD2. Germline CDR1 is DFQATT and CDR2 is SNEGSKA (reference sequence). This CDR3 contains 17 residues. The J segment lost 1 base and the V segment lost 3 bases, leaving 13 bases of the junction unmatched. CDR3 bases: TGCAGTGCTAGGCTGGCACCGAGCGGGATGGGCACAGATACGCAGTATTTT. This sequence encodes CSARLAPSGMGTDTQYF.

Here the CDR3 reads CASSGGLAEETQYF. The DNA for the CDR3 is TGCGCCAGCAGCGGGGGACTAGCGGAAGAGACCCAGTACTTC. This rearrangement joins TRBV5-1 to TRBJ2-5, with TRBD2 matching over 11 bases. CDR3 length: 14 amino acids. In germline, CDR1 is SGHRS, CDR2 YFSETQ. V gave up 4 bases and J gave up 3 bases; unmatched junction bases: 2.

The DNA of the CDR3 is TGCGCCAGCAGCGAACAGCGGGACAGGGGCTATGGCTACACCTTC. Encoded protein: CASSEQRDRGYGYTF. The chain links TRBV5-1 to TRBJ1-2; 10 bases line up with TRBD1. Germline assignment: CDR1 SGHRS and CDR2 YFSETQ. The CDR3 is made up of 15 amino acids. Germline trimming cut 4 bases from V and 4 bases from J; bases unmatched to any gene: 7. The complete variable domain, with remaining parts taken from reference TRBV5-1 and TRBJ1-2, reads KAGVTQTPRYLIKTRGQQVTLSCSPISGHRSVSWYQQTPGQGLQFLFEYFSETQRNKGNFPGRFSGRQFSNSRSEMNVSTLELGDSALYLCASSEQRDRGYGYTFGSGTRLTVV.

This clonotype was detected many times. Sequence at one end of the junction differs from germline and may be a read error. The rearrangement uses TRBV5-1 and TRBJ2-6; no clear D. The CDR3 has 15 amino acids. Germline V gene sequence: CDR1 SGHRS, CDR2 YFSETQ. The CDR3 reads CASSLVLSGANVLTF. The CDR3 DNA reads TGTGCCAGCAGCCTGGTTCTCTCTGGGGCCAACGTCCTGACTTTC.

This clonotype has a handful of counts. The V and J genes are TRBV11-2 and TRBJ2-1; 7 bases fit TRBD2. The CDR3 loop spans 17 amino acids. CDR1 is SGHAT and CDR2 is FQNNGV in the germline V gene. J was trimmed by 7 bases and V by 1 base; bases with no gene match: 13. Here the CDR3 reads CASSLVLGGSGTNEQFF. CDR3 nucleotides: TGTGCCAGCAGCTTAGTGTTGGGCGGGAGCGGAACGAATGAGCAGTTCTTC.

The chain carries TRBV29-1 and TRBJ2-1, with 12 bases that match TRBD2. Trimming removed 2 bases from V and 3 bases from J; junction bases left unmatched: 5. The CDR3 has 16 residues. Germline lookup yields CDR1 SQVTM and CDR2 ANQGSEA. The CDR3, as DNA: TGCAGCGTTGAAACAGGGACTAGCGGGTTCTACAATGAGCAGTTCTTC. Protein: CSVETGTSGFYNEQFF.

This clonotype appeared a few times. The genes are TRBV12-3 or TRBV12-4 and TRBJ2-1; 9 bases line up with TRBD2. CDR3 length: 17 amino acids. Trimming at V came to 2 bases and at J to 2 bases, leaving 7 bases not matched to a gene. CDR3 loop: CASSLSRGGGTYNEQFF. The CDR3, as DNA: TGTGCCAGCAGTTTAAGCCGCGGGGGGGGGACCTACAATGAGCAGTTCTTC.

In nucleotides, the CDR3 is TGCAGCGTTGAAGTTCAGGGAAGGTATGGCTACACCTTC. Amino acid sequence: CSVEVQGRYGYTF. The rearrangement joins TRBV29-1 to TRBJ1-2; a weak D match, TRBD1 (5 bases). The CDR3 covers 13 residues. Trimming cost V 1 base and J 5 bases, with 11 bases left between them. From germline, CDR1 is SQVTM and CDR2 ANQGSEA. Together with reference TRBV29-1 and TRBJ1-2, the CDR3 gives the full variable domain: SAVISQKPSRDICQRGTSLTIQCQVDSQVTMMFWYRQQPGQSLTLIATANQGSEATYESGFVIDKFPISRPNLTFSTLTVSNMSPEDSSIYLCSVEVQGRYGYTFGSGTRLTVV.

The genes are TRBV7-6 and TRBJ2-3, with 7 bases identical to TRBD2. The CDR3 totals 13 residues. Germline-derived CDR1 and CDR2 are SGHVS and FNYEAQ. Losses at the gene ends were 4 bases for V and 5 bases for J; bases not matched to a gene: 3. CDR3 residues: CASSSSGKDTQYF. The CDR3 region has the DNA TGTGCCAGCAGCTCTAGCGGAAAAGATACGCAGTATTTT.

The V call is TRBV5-1, the J call TRBJ2-1; tentative D call: TRBD1 (5 bases). Germline assignment: CDR1 SGHRS and CDR2 YFSETQ. The V end lost 4 bases, the J end lost 5 bases, and 16 bases lay between the germline ends. This CDR3 has 15 amino acids. CDR3 region: CASSPRRVEDNEQFF. CDR3 in DNA: TGCGCCAGCAGCCCGCGCAGGGTAGAGGACAATGAGCAGTTCTTC.

This clonotype appeared many times. The gene calls are TRBV7-9 and TRBJ2-5; D may be TRBD1 or TRBD2 (7 bases each). The germline gives CDR1 SEHNR, CDR2 FQNEAQ (reference sequence). Between the trimmed V and J ends, which lost 8 bases and 4 bases, there was a span of 14 bases. The CDR3 extends over 13 amino acids. DNA for the CDR3: TGTGCCAGCCGACAGGGAGGGGGAGAGACCCAGTACTTC. The encoded protein is CASRQGGGETQYF.

As concerns this clonotype: A read error may produce the germline difference seen at one junction end. The rearrangement uses TRBV7-7 and TRBJ2-5, with a tentative D call TRBD2 (5 bases). Germline lookup yields CDR1 SSHAT and CDR2 FNYEAQ (reference sequence). CDR3 length: 13 amino acids. CDR3 DNA sequence: TGTGCTAGCAGTTTTTCAGATCGGGGGACCCAGTACTTC. This codes for CASSFSDRGTQYF.